A selection of T cell receptor beta chains follows, all from one sample in a study of blood T cell repertoires in COVID-19. The assay was immunoSEQ multiplex PCR, and TCRdb's table has in-frame clones only and misses some. The repertoire holds more than 150,000 clones, with 80% to 90% as singletons. The sample was peripheral blood. The receptors originated from a man aged 40-49 years with active or convalescent COVID-19. Each CDR3 is given with its conserved first and last residue. A D gene is named only where the DNA matches it firmly.

DNA	CDR3	D	V	J
TGTGCCAGCAGCCAGGCCAAGACAGGAAGATCTAACTATGGCTACACCTTC	CASSQAKTGRSNYGYTF	-	TRBV28	TRBJ1-2
TGTGCCAGCAGCAATCTAGGCAGCCCCTATGGCTACACCTTC	CASSNLGSPYGYTF	-	TRBV21-1	TRBJ1-2
TGTGCCAGCAGCGCCGACAGGGGGATCTACAATGAGCAGTTCTTC	CASSADRGIYNEQFF	TRBD1	TRBV2	TRBJ2-1
TGTGCCAGCTCACCAATGGAGAGAAGACAGTATTTT	CASSPMERRQYF	-	TRBV18	TRBJ2-3
TGTGCCAGCAGCCAAGGGCTCGGGCAGCCCCAGCATTTT	CASSQGLGQPQHF	-	TRBV3-1/TRBV3-2	TRBJ1-5
TGTGCCAGCAGTTTGGGGGGGCAGTACACTGAAGCTTTCTTT	CASSLGGQYTEAFF	-	TRBV6-6	TRBJ1-1
TGTGCCAGCAGGGGGACAGGGATCGGTCAGCCCCAGCATTTT	CASRGTGIGQPQHF	TRBD1	TRBV3-1/TRBV3-2	TRBJ1-5
TGTGCCAGCAGCGTAGGACTCCAGGGAGGAAACACCATATATTTT	CASSVGLQGGNTIYF	-	TRBV9	TRBJ1-3
TGTGCCTGGAGTGTACAACGCGGGGGGGTTTACAATGAGCAGTTCTTC	CAWSVQRGGVYNEQFF	TRBD2	TRBV30	TRBJ2-1
TGTGCCAGCAGGCGACTAGCGGGGAATGAGCAGTTCTTC	CASRRLAGNEQFF	TRBD2	TRBV6-5	TRBJ2-1
TGTGCCAGCAGTTATGGGGGGTCTAATCAGCCCCAGCATTTT	CASSYGGSNQPQHF	-	TRBV6-5	TRBJ1-5
TGTGCCAGCAGCCGGACAGGGAACGCTCTCCAGCCCCAGCATTTT	CASSRTGNALQPQHF	TRBD1	TRBV2	TRBJ1-5
TGTGCCAGCAGCCAAGTCGACAGCTATAATTCACCCCTCCACTTT	CASSQVDSYNSPLHF	-	TRBV3-1/TRBV3-2	TRBJ1-6
TGTGCCATCAGTGAGACGGCAGGGGGCGGCTATGGCTACACCTTC	CAISETAGGGYGYTF	TRBD1	TRBV10-3	TRBJ1-2
TGTGCCAGCAGCTACTCATCCGGACTGTTGGGGAGAGACTATGGCTACACCTTC	CASSYSSGLLGRDYGYTF	-	TRBV7-2	TRBJ1-2
TGTGCCAGCAGTCCGTTACAGAAGGCAACGGGCTACACCTTC	CASSPLQKATGYTF	-	TRBV2	TRBJ1-2
TGTGCCAGCAGCTTAGCCCCGGGGGACAGCTCCTACGAGCAGTACTTC	CASSLAPGDSSYEQYF	-	TRBV7-6	TRBJ2-7
TGTGCCAGCAGCAAAGCAGGGGGCAGGATGACCGGGGAGCTGTTTTTT	CASSKAGGRMTGELFF	TRBD1	TRBV7-2	TRBJ2-2
TGTGCCAGCACTCGGACGGGGGACACTGAAGCTTTCTTT	CASTRTGDTEAFF	-	TRBV6-5	TRBJ1-1
TGTGCCAGCAGCTTAGAGGCCGGGGGGCTCCGCCGAGAGACCCAGTACTTC	CASSLEAGGLRRETQYF	-	TRBV11-2	TRBJ2-5
TGCGCCAGCAGTCAAATACAGGGCACTGAAGCTTTCTTT	CASSQIQGTEAFF	-	TRBV5-1	TRBJ1-1
TGTGCCAGCTCACGACAGGGGCCCCCCTCCACAGATACGCAGTATTTT	CASSRQGPPSTDTQYF	TRBD1	TRBV18	TRBJ2-3
TGTGCCAGCAGAACAGATCCTAAGGCACCCCTCCACTTT	CASRTDPKAPLHF	-	TRBV6-5	TRBJ1-6
TGTGCCTGGATTAGGGACAGGGCGAACTATGGCTACACCTTC	CAWIRDRANYGYTF	TRBD1	TRBV30	TRBJ1-2